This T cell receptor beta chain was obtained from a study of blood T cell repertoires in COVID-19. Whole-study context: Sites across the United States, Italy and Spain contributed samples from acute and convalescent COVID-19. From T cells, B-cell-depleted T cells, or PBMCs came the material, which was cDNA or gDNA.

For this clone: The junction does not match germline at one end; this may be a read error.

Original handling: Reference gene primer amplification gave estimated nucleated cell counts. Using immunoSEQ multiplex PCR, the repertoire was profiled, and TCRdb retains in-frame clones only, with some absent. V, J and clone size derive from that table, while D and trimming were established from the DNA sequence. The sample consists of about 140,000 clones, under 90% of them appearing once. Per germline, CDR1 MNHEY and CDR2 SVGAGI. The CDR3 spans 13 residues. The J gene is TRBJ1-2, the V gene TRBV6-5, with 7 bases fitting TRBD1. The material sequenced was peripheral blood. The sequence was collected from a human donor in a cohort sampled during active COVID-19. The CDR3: CANSRTGGNGYTF. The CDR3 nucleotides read TGTGCCAACAGTCGGACAGGAGGGAACGGCTACACCTTC.